The 17 T cell receptor beta chains listed next were all sequenced from one sample in a study of PD-1 blockade in mismatch repair-deficient tumors (dated by TCRdb to about 2017). Libraries were built with the immunoSEQ multiplex PCR assay. Sourced from immuneACCESS, this table was stored by TCRdb with only in-frame sequences that have V and J called. A share of the clones is absent; for the studies checked, an unresolved V gene accounts for under half, and the remainder has no known explanation. The table for this sample lists roughly 50,000 clones; roughly 75% of them were counted only once. About 3.5% of the sample lies in the top ten. The specimen was peripheral blood, collected 4 weeks after starting pembrolizumab. These receptors originate from an adult with mismatch repair-deficient cancer.

This clone was detected once. The CDR3 DNA is TGTGCCAGCAGCTTGGATGGGGCGAATAATGAAAAACTGTTTTTT. This sequence encodes CASSLDGANNEKLFF. The V call is TRBV5-5, the J call TRBJ1-4, with D maybe TRBD1 (5 bases). V lost 0 bases, J lost 4 bases, and 10 bases lay in between. The CDR3 is made up of 15 amino acids. The germline V gene has CDR1 SGHKS and CDR2 YYEKEE (reference sequence).

This chain connects TRBV30 to TRBJ2-5; 9 positions match TRBD2. The CDR3 is 15 residues long. V gave up 2 bases and J gave up 1 base; unmatched junction bases: 5. From germline, CDR1 is GTSNPN and CDR2 SVGIG (reference sequence). The CDR3 region has the DNA TGTGCCTGGAGTCTCGGCGGGGGGGGCCAAGAGACCCAGTACTTC. Translation: CAWSLGGGGQETQYF.

This sequence joins TRBV9 and TRBJ2-1; TRBD2 is a possible D gene (5 bases). V lost 4 bases, J lost 5 bases, and 10 bases lay in between. From germline, CDR1 is SGDLS and CDR2 YYNGEE. This CDR3 comprises 13 residues. CDR3 in DNA: TGTGCCAGCAGCTTCCCCGGGAACAATGAGCAGTTCTTC. Translating it yields CASSFPGNNEQFF.

The chain is built from TRBV27 and TRBJ1-1; tentative D call: TRBD1 (6 bases). CDR1 MNHEY and CDR2 SMNVEV come from the germline V gene (reference sequence). V shed 4 bases and J shed 5 bases, with 11 bases lying between them. The CDR3 loop spans 13 amino acids. The CDR3 DNA sequence: TGTGCCAGCAGTTGGGGGGCGATGACTGAAGCTTTCTTT. Its protein product is CASSWGAMTEAFF.

The rearrangement joins TRBV19 to TRBJ2-5; the D gene is possibly TRBD1 (6 bases). V lost 6 bases and J lost 1, with 12 bases in between. The V gene's germline CDR1 is LNHDA and CDR2 SQIVND (reference sequence). This CDR3 is 14 amino acids long. The CDR3 DNA is TGTGCCAGTAGCCTGGGGGCTTTCCAAGAGACCCAGTACTTC. Its translation is CASSLGAFQETQYF. Together with reference TRBV19 and TRBJ2-5, the CDR3 gives the full variable domain: DGGITQSPKYLFRKEGQNVTLSCEQNLNHDAMYWYRQDPGQGLRLIYYSQIVNDFQKGDIAEGYSVSREKKESFPLTVTSAQKNPTAFYLCASSLGAFQETQYFGPGTRLLVL.

The chain is built from TRBV7-3 and TRBJ2-3, with 10 nucleotides matching TRBD2. The V gene's germline CDR1 is SGHTA and CDR2 FQGTGA. V dropped 1 base and J dropped 0; count of bases not matched to a gene: 10. This CDR3 is built from 19 residues. In nucleotides, the CDR3 is TGTGCCAGCAGCTTAATAGGGACTAGCGTTCGCGGCAGCACAGATACGCAGTATTTT. It yields the protein CASSLIGTSVRGSTDTQYF.

This chain connects TRBV6-4 to TRBJ2-3; D might be TRBD1 or TRBD2, each matching 5 bases. Germline CDR1 MRHNA, CDR2 SNTAGT. V dropped 4 bases and J dropped 2 bases, with 7 bases sitting between them. The CDR3 is 13 amino acids. The CDR3 DNA is TGTGCCAGCAGTGCAGGGACCACAGATACGCAGTATTTT. Translated: CASSAGTTDTQYF.

This clone was detected once. The chain combines TRBV19 with TRBJ1-2; 7 nucleotides line up with TRBD1. This CDR3 has 13 amino acids. In germline, CDR1 is LNHDA, CDR2 SQIVND (reference sequence). Losses at the gene ends were 4 bases for V and 4 bases for J; bases not matched to a gene: 3. The CDR3 nucleotides read TGTGCCAGTAGTAGACAGGGTCCCTATGGCTACACCTTC. Its translation is CASSRQGPYGYTF.

The chain joins TRBV19 to TRBJ1-3; tentatively, D is TRBD1 (5 bases). The CDR3 is made up of 14 amino acids. The ends were cut back, 5 bases at V and 4 bases at J, with 12 bases in the middle. CDR1 and CDR2 (germline): LNHDA, SQIVND (reference sequence). CDR3 sequence (DNA): TGTGCCAGTAGTGACAGACCCGGGGGAAACACCATATATTTT. This sequence encodes CASSDRPGGNTIYF. Full variable domain (missing parts from reference TRBV19 and TRBJ1-3): DGGITQSPKYLFRKEGQNVTLSCEQNLNHDAMYWYRQDPGQGLRLIYYSQIVNDFQKGDIAEGYSVSREKKESFPLTVTSAQKNPTAFYLCASSDRPGGNTIYFGEGSWLTVV.

In DNA form, the CDR3 reads TGTGCCAGCAGCTTATCGAGCTCCTACGAGCAGTACTTC. Translated, it gives CASSLSSSYEQYF. The rearrangement links TRBV11-2 to TRBJ2-7, with D hard to call. The CDR3 totals 13 residues. Trimming cost V 2 bases and J 0 bases, with 5 bases left between them. Germline lookup yields CDR1 SGHAT and CDR2 FQNNGV.

This chain links TRBV9 with TRBJ2-4; 9 bases fit TRBD2. CDR1 and CDR2 (germline): SGDLS, YYNGEE. V gave up 3 bases and J gave up 1 base; unmatched junction bases: 5. The CDR3 consists of 16 residues. The CDR3 region is CASSALSGSAKNIQYF. The CDR3, as DNA: TGTGCCAGCAGCGCGCTTAGCGGGAGTGCCAAAAACATTCAGTACTTC.

The rearrangement joins TRBV7-8 to TRBJ2-5; D unresolved. Looked up from germline, CDR1 is SGHVS and CDR2 is FQNEAQ. The CDR3 runs to 12 residues. The V and J ends lost 4 bases and 5 bases respectively, with 8 bases between them. The CDR3 protein is CASSSSRETQYF. DNA for the CDR3: TGTGCCAGCAGCTCCTCCAGGGAGACCCAGTACTTC.

The CDR3 sequence is CASSDGQGADTQYF. The CDR3 bases are TGTGCCAGCAGTGACGGACAGGGGGCAGATACGCAGTATTTT. The rearrangement joins TRBV6-4 to TRBJ2-3, with 10 bases that match TRBD1. CDR1 is MRHNA, CDR2 SNTAGT, per germline. The length of the CDR3 is 14 residues. V gave up 2 bases and J gave up 4 bases; unmatched junction bases: 0.

As to this clone: This CDR3 is also generated by other DNA sequences in the sample. The rearrangement uses TRBV19 and TRBJ2-3; D remains ambiguous. Trimming stripped 3 bases from V and 6 bases from J, with 4 bases between. CDR3 length: 11 residues. Germline CDR1 is LNHDA and CDR2 is SQIVND (reference sequence). The DNA of the CDR3 is TGTGCCAGTAGTATGGGTGATACGCAGTATTTT. Residues: CASSMGDTQYF.

V and J are TRBV4-2 and TRBJ2-5; D gene unclear. Trimming took off 4 bases at V and 3 bases at J, with 12 bases between the two ends. The CDR3 is made up of 14 amino acids. CDR1 and CDR2 (germline): LGHNA, YNFKEQ. CDR3 DNA sequence: TGTGCCAGCAGCCCAAACAGCGTAGAAGAGACCCAGTACTTC. This encodes CASSPNSVEETQYF.

This clone occurred once. V and J are TRBV11-2 and TRBJ2-7; TRBD2 matches 8 bases. The germline gives CDR1 SGHAT, CDR2 FQNNGV. The trim removed 5 bases at V and 4 bases at J, leaving 10 bases unmatched. The length of the CDR3 is 15 residues. Here the CDR3 DNA reads TGTGCCAGCAGCGCTGACAGCGGGAGTATATACGAGCAGTACTTC. Translation gives CASSADSGSIYEQYF.

The J gene is TRBJ2-3, the V gene TRBV5-4; 9 bases fit TRBD2. The CDR3 consists of 17 residues. The J segment lost 4 bases and the V segment lost 4 bases, leaving 13 bases of the junction unmatched. CDR1 is SGHNT and CDR2 is YYREEE in the germline V gene (reference sequence). CDR3 nucleotides: TGTGCCAGCAGCCCTATTGACTACGCGGGAGGGGCAGATACGCAGTATTTT. Translated, it gives CASSPIDYAGGADTQYF.